Listed below are T cell receptor beta chains from one sample, sequenced in a study of blood T cell repertoires in COVID-19. Clones were read by immunoSEQ multiplex PCR, and TCRdb kept only the in-frame ones, dropping some. The sample has some 250,000 clones; about nine tenths are singletons. Specimen: peripheral blood. The receptors derive from a man aged 55 to 69 who had recovered from COVID-19. The CDR3 runs from the conserved cysteine through the conserved F or W. Each record gives: CDR3 length, V gene, J gene, D gene, clone size, CDR3 DNA, CDR3 protein. A D gene is named only where the DNA matches it firmly. The size of a clone is reported for some rows only, either as once, few or many, or as a class for expanded clones.

len: 16; v_gene: TRBV27; j_gene: TRBJ2-1; d_gene: TRBD1; abundance: -; CDR3nt: TGTGCCAGCAGTTTCCCAAGGGGACAGGGGGCGAATGAGCAGTTCTTC; CDR3aa: CASSFPRGQGANEQFF
len: 14; v_gene: TRBV5-1; j_gene: TRBJ2-7; d_gene: -; abundance: -; CDR3nt: TGCGCCAGCAGCTGGCTAGGGAGCGGATACGAGCAGTACTTC; CDR3aa: CASSWLGSGYEQYF
len: 14; v_gene: TRBV14; j_gene: TRBJ2-1; d_gene: TRBD2; abundance: -; CDR3nt: TGTGCCAGCAGCCGGCGCGGGAGAGGGGATGAGCAGTTCTTC; CDR3aa: CASSRRGRGDEQFF
len: 12; v_gene: TRBV11-2; j_gene: TRBJ1-1; d_gene: -; abundance: -; CDR3nt: TGTGCCAGCAGCTTAGTGAGGACTGAAGCTTTCTTT; CDR3aa: CASSLVRTEAFF
len: 13; v_gene: TRBV5-1; j_gene: TRBJ1-1; d_gene: -; abundance: once; CDR3nt: TGCGCCAGCAGCTTGGCGGGATCCACTGAAGCTTTCTTT; CDR3aa: CASSLAGSTEAFF
len: 14; v_gene: TRBV6-1; j_gene: TRBJ1-5; d_gene: TRBD1; abundance: -; CDR3nt: TGTGCCAGCCGTGACGGAGGGGGCGATCAGCCCCAGCATTTT; CDR3aa: CASRDGGGDQPQHF
len: 15; v_gene: TRBV11-3; j_gene: TRBJ2-7; d_gene: TRBD1; abundance: -; CDR3nt: TGTGCCAGCAGTCCACCCGGGACAGGTTCCTACGAGCAGTACTTC; CDR3aa: CASSPPGTGSYEQYF
len: 16; v_gene: TRBV30; j_gene: TRBJ1-2; d_gene: TRBD1; abundance: once; CDR3nt: TGTGCCTGGAGTGCCCCCGGGGGACAGGGAAACTATGGCTACACCTTC; CDR3aa: CAWSAPGGQGNYGYTF
len: 16; v_gene: TRBV2; j_gene: TRBJ2-3; d_gene: TRBD2; abundance: -; CDR3nt: TGTGCCAGCCTTCAGTCTAGCGGGGGGGCCATGGATACGCAGTATTTT; CDR3aa: CASLQSSGGAMDTQYF
len: 15; v_gene: TRBV18; j_gene: TRBJ1-1; d_gene: -; abundance: -; CDR3nt: TGTGCCAGCTCACCGTATACAAATGCGGGCACTGAAGCTTTCTTT; CDR3aa: CASSPYTNAGTEAFF
len: 14; v_gene: TRBV9; j_gene: TRBJ1-5; d_gene: -; abundance: -; CDR3nt: TGTGCCAGCAGCGCTTACAGGGGCAATCAGCCCCAGCATTTT; CDR3aa: CASSAYRGNQPQHF
len: 13; v_gene: TRBV6-5; j_gene: TRBJ2-6; d_gene: -; abundance: -; CDR3nt: TGTGCCAGCAGCCGGTCTGGGGCCAACGTCCTGACTTTC; CDR3aa: CASSRSGANVLTF
len: 15; v_gene: TRBV6-5; j_gene: TRBJ1-2; d_gene: TRBD1; abundance: -; CDR3nt: TGTGCCAGCAGTTACTTCACAGGGGGCGGCTATGGCTACACCTTC; CDR3aa: CASSYFTGGGYGYTF
len: 15; v_gene: TRBV6-1; j_gene: TRBJ1-6; d_gene: -; abundance: -; CDR3nt: TGTGCCAGCAGTGAAGCGGCAGTATTGAACTCACCCCTCCACTTT; CDR3aa: CASSEAAVLNSPLHF
len: 14; v_gene: TRBV11-3; j_gene: TRBJ2-3; d_gene: -; abundance: -; CDR3nt: TGTGCCAGCAGCCTCCGCTCGCAGGCCGATACGCAGTATTTT; CDR3aa: CASSLRSQADTQYF
len: 16; v_gene: TRBV6-6; j_gene: TRBJ1-4; d_gene: TRBD1; abundance: -; CDR3nt: TGTGCCAGCATTCGGTCTAGACAGGGACTAGGTGAAAAACTGTTTTTT; CDR3aa: CASIRSRQGLGEKLFF
len: 14; v_gene: TRBV10-1; j_gene: TRBJ2-3; d_gene: -; abundance: -; CDR3nt: TGCGCCAGCGCCCCGATTTCTCCAGGAGATACGCAGTATTTT; CDR3aa: CASAPISPGDTQYF
len: 16; v_gene: TRBV6-6; j_gene: TRBJ2-3; d_gene: TRBD2; abundance: few; CDR3nt: TGTGCCAGCAGACAGGGACTAGCGGGGGGGGTAGATACGCAGTATTTT; CDR3aa: CASRQGLAGGVDTQYF
len: 14; v_gene: TRBV10-1; j_gene: TRBJ2-3; d_gene: -; abundance: -; CDR3nt: TGCGCCAGCAGTGAGTCGGAGATCCCGGATACGCAGTATTTT; CDR3aa: CASSESEIPDTQYF
len: 13; v_gene: TRBV5-1; j_gene: TRBJ2-7; d_gene: -; abundance: -; CDR3nt: TGCGCCAGCAGCTCTCTTCCCGGGGGCGAGCAGTACTTC; CDR3aa: CASSSLPGGEQYF
len: 11; v_gene: TRBV20-1; j_gene: TRBJ2-7; d_gene: -; abundance: -; CDR3nt: TGCAGTGCTACGGACACCTACGAGCAGTACTTC; CDR3aa: CSATDTYEQYF
len: 14; v_gene: TRBV5-8; j_gene: TRBJ1-1; d_gene: -; abundance: -; CDR3nt: TGTGCCAGCCGCGGGGGGCTTGGCGGCACTGAAGCTTTCTTT; CDR3aa: CASRGGLGGTEAFF
len: 14; v_gene: TRBV10-3; j_gene: TRBJ1-6; d_gene: TRBD1; abundance: -; CDR3nt: TGTGCCATCAGTGGTGACAGGGCAAATTCACCCCTCCACTTT; CDR3aa: CAISGDRANSPLHF
len: 15; v_gene: TRBV6-6; j_gene: TRBJ2-7; d_gene: TRBD1; abundance: -; CDR3nt: TGTGCCAGCAGCAACGTTCGGGACAGGGTCTACGAGCAGTACTTC; CDR3aa: CASSNVRDRVYEQYF
len: 16; v_gene: TRBV28; j_gene: TRBJ1-5; d_gene: TRBD1; abundance: -; CDR3nt: TGTGCCAGCAGAAACTCCGGGACAGGGGTTGATCAGCCCCAGCATTTT; CDR3aa: CASRNSGTGVDQPQHF
len: 15; v_gene: TRBV6-6; j_gene: TRBJ1-5; d_gene: TRBD1; abundance: -; CDR3nt: TGTGCCAGCAGCCCCGGGACAGGGGGCAATCAGCCCCAGCATTTT; CDR3aa: CASSPGTGGNQPQHF
len: 18; v_gene: TRBV27; j_gene: TRBJ2-1; d_gene: TRBD2; abundance: once; CDR3nt: TGTGCCAGCAGTCCGGGTAGCGGGGGCCTCTTGTCCTACAATGAGCAGTTCTTC; CDR3aa: CASSPGSGGLLSYNEQFF
len: 15; v_gene: TRBV5-1; j_gene: TRBJ1-1; d_gene: TRBD1; abundance: -; CDR3nt: TGCGCCAGCAGCTCGGGAGACAGGGTACGGTCGGAAGCTTTCTTT; CDR3aa: CASSSGDRVRSEAFF
len: 16; v_gene: TRBV3-1/TRBV3-2; j_gene: TRBJ1-2; d_gene: -; abundance: -; CDR3nt: TGTGCCAGCAGCCAAGAAATTAAGGCAGGGTTACACGGCTACACCTTC; CDR3aa: CASSQEIKAGLHGYTF
len: 14; v_gene: TRBV18; j_gene: TRBJ1-4; d_gene: TRBD1; abundance: -; CDR3nt: TGTGCCAGCTCACCAGGGGACAGCAATGAAAAACTGTTTTTT; CDR3aa: CASSPGDSNEKLFF
len: 15; v_gene: TRBV5-1; j_gene: TRBJ2-7; d_gene: -; abundance: -; CDR3nt: TGCGCCAGCAGCTTGGCAGGGCTCCCAGGGAACGAGCAGTACTTC; CDR3aa: CASSLAGLPGNEQYF
len: 13; v_gene: TRBV15; j_gene: TRBJ1-5; d_gene: -; abundance: -; CDR3nt: TGTGCCACCAGCGTCATACGGGATCAGCCCCAGCATTTT; CDR3aa: CATSVIRDQPQHF
len: 15; v_gene: TRBV3-1/TRBV3-2; j_gene: TRBJ2-1; d_gene: -; abundance: -; CDR3nt: TGTGCCAGCAGCCACGATAAGGTCCTAGTCGCGGGGCAGTTCTTC; CDR3aa: CASSHDKVLVAGQFF
len: 13; v_gene: TRBV2; j_gene: TRBJ1-1; d_gene: -; abundance: -; CDR3nt: TGTGCCAGTTGCCGGGAGAGGAACACTGAAGCTTTCTTT; CDR3aa: CASCRERNTEAFF
len: 16; v_gene: TRBV3-1/TRBV3-2; j_gene: TRBJ2-5; d_gene: -; abundance: -; CDR3nt: TGTGCCAGCAGCCAGCAACCACGGGGTCGAATAGGGACCCAGTACTTC; CDR3aa: CASSQQPRGRIGTQYF
len: 16; v_gene: TRBV2; j_gene: TRBJ2-7; d_gene: TRBD1; abundance: -; CDR3nt: TGTGCCAGCAGTGTAGCCCCGGGACAGGTGGTTTACGAGCAGTACTTC; CDR3aa: CASSVAPGQVVYEQYF
len: 16; v_gene: TRBV6-1; j_gene: TRBJ1-5; d_gene: -; abundance: few; CDR3nt: TGTGCCAGCAGTGGAATGCAGGGATTTGGCAATCAGCCCCAGCATTTT; CDR3aa: CASSGMQGFGNQPQHF
len: 13; v_gene: TRBV6-6; j_gene: TRBJ2-5; d_gene: -; abundance: -; CDR3nt: TGTGCCAGCAGTTACTCGAACAGGGAGACCCAGTACTTC; CDR3aa: CASSYSNRETQYF
len: 14; v_gene: TRBV18; j_gene: TRBJ2-5; d_gene: TRBD2; abundance: -; CDR3nt: TGTGCCAGCTCACCGGGACTAGTACAAGAGACCCAGTACTTC; CDR3aa: CASSPGLVQETQYF
len: 13; v_gene: TRBV5-6; j_gene: TRBJ1-1; d_gene: TRBD1; abundance: -; CDR3nt: TGTGCCAGCAGAAACACAGGGGACGGTGAAGCTTTCTTT; CDR3aa: CASRNTGDGEAFF
len: 14; v_gene: TRBV2; j_gene: TRBJ1-1; d_gene: TRBD1; abundance: -; CDR3nt: TGTGCCAGCAGGCGGACAGGGTTGAACACTGAAGCTTTCTTT; CDR3aa: CASRRTGLNTEAFF
len: 16; v_gene: TRBV4-2; j_gene: TRBJ2-1; d_gene: TRBD1; abundance: -; CDR3nt: TGTGCCAGCAGCATTCCGGGACAGGGATCCTACAATGAGCAGTTCTTC; CDR3aa: CASSIPGQGSYNEQFF
len: 13; v_gene: TRBV7-9; j_gene: TRBJ1-1; d_gene: -; abundance: -; CDR3nt: TGTGCCAGCCTCTTGAGACCGGGTGTCGGGGCTTTCTTT; CDR3aa: CASLLRPGVGAFF
len: 15; v_gene: TRBV24-1; j_gene: TRBJ2-2; d_gene: -; abundance: -; CDR3nt: TGTGCCACCAGTGATTTGAGGGGCGGGATCGGGGAGCTGTTTTTT; CDR3aa: CATSDLRGGIGELFF
len: 13; v_gene: TRBV10-3; j_gene: TRBJ2-3; d_gene: TRBD2; abundance: -; CDR3nt: TGTGCCATCAGCGGACTAGCGGGGAATACGCAGTATTTT; CDR3aa: CAISGLAGNTQYF
len: 16; v_gene: TRBV24-1; j_gene: TRBJ1-3; d_gene: -; abundance: -; CDR3nt: TGTGCCACCAGTGGCCCCCGACCCAGGTGGGGAAACACCATATATTTT; CDR3aa: CATSGPRPRWGNTIYF
len: 15; v_gene: TRBV5-1; j_gene: TRBJ2-7; d_gene: TRBD1; abundance: -; CDR3nt: TGCGCCAGCAGACGCACAGGGGGTGTGATTGACGAGCAGTACTTC; CDR3aa: CASRRTGGVIDEQYF
len: 13; v_gene: TRBV12-3/TRBV12-4; j_gene: TRBJ2-3; d_gene: -; abundance: once; CDR3nt: TGTGCCAGCAGTTCAAATCAGGGAAATACGCAGTATTTT; CDR3aa: CASSSNQGNTQYF
len: 15; v_gene: TRBV19; j_gene: TRBJ2-3; d_gene: TRBD1; abundance: once; CDR3nt: TGTGCCAGTAGTCCTAGACAGGGTGGCCCAGATACGCAGTATTTT; CDR3aa: CASSPRQGGPDTQYF
len: 13; v_gene: TRBV9; j_gene: TRBJ1-2; d_gene: -; abundance: -; CDR3nt: TGTGCCAGCAGCGGGGGGGGTCGCTATGGCTACACCTTC; CDR3aa: CASSGGGRYGYTF
len: 11; v_gene: TRBV12-3/TRBV12-4; j_gene: TRBJ2-3; d_gene: -; abundance: -; CDR3nt: TGTGCCAGCAGTCAGATGGATACGCAGTATTTT; CDR3aa: CASSQMDTQYF
len: 16; v_gene: TRBV5-8; j_gene: TRBJ2-1; d_gene: TRBD1; abundance: -; CDR3nt: TGTGCCAGCAGCTTGGGGGACAGCTCATTTTACAATGAGCAGTTCTTC; CDR3aa: CASSLGDSSFYNEQFF
len: 15; v_gene: TRBV3-1/TRBV3-2; j_gene: TRBJ2-1; d_gene: -; abundance: -; CDR3nt: TGTGCCAGCAGCCGGGCGGGGGCTTGGTACAATGAGCAGTTCTTC; CDR3aa: CASSRAGAWYNEQFF
len: 14; v_gene: TRBV19; j_gene: TRBJ1-2; d_gene: -; abundance: -; CDR3nt: TGTGCCAGTAGTATTACGGGAGAGGCCTATGGCTACACCTTC; CDR3aa: CASSITGEAYGYTF
len: 12; v_gene: TRBV5-1; j_gene: TRBJ2-2; d_gene: -; abundance: few; CDR3nt: TGCGCCAGCAGCCCGGAGTTCGGGGAGCTGTTTTTT; CDR3aa: CASSPEFGELFF
len: 17; v_gene: TRBV9; j_gene: TRBJ2-3; d_gene: TRBD2; abundance: -; CDR3nt: TGTGCCAGCAGCGTAGGCCTAGCGGGGGTTAGCACAGATACGCAGTATTTT; CDR3aa: CASSVGLAGVSTDTQYF
len: 15; v_gene: TRBV12-5; j_gene: TRBJ1-4; d_gene: -; abundance: -; CDR3nt: TGTGCTAGTGGCAACGGACAGACAGATGGAGAAAAACTGTTTTTT; CDR3aa: CASGNGQTDGEKLFF
len: 12; v_gene: TRBV5-6; j_gene: TRBJ2-1; d_gene: -; abundance: -; CDR3nt: TGTGCCAGCAGCGTAGGGGCTTATGAGCAGTTCTTC; CDR3aa: CASSVGAYEQFF
len: 14; v_gene: TRBV27; j_gene: TRBJ1-1; d_gene: -; abundance: -; CDR3nt: TGTGCCAGCAGGCAAAGACAGAAGAACACTGAAGCTTTCTTT; CDR3aa: CASRQRQKNTEAFF
len: 13; v_gene: TRBV7-9; j_gene: TRBJ1-2; d_gene: -; abundance: -; CDR3nt: TGTGCCAGCAGCTTTACAATTAACTATGGCTACACCTTC; CDR3aa: CASSFTINYGYTF